The 17 T cell receptor beta chains listed next were all sequenced from one sample in a study of T cell responses to AZD1222 COVID-19 vaccine. Data came from immunoSEQ multiplex PCR; TCRdb stores just in-frame clones and leaves some out. The table shows a few hundred thousand clones, with approximately 95% occurring only once. This specimen consisted of peripheral blood, obtained on day 0 of AZD1222 vaccination. The receptors shown here come from an adult in good health.

The chain joins TRBV28 to TRBJ1-1; D is undetermined. With 4 bases removed from V and 4 bases from J, the gap between germline ends came to 13 bases. The CDR3 is 14 residues long. Germline V gene data show CDR1 as MDHEN and CDR2 as SYDVKM. The DNA for the CDR3 is TGTGCCAGCAGTTCTTTTTCGCGGGGCACTGAAGCTTTCTTT. This codes for CASSSFSRGTEAFF.

The chain recombines TRBV5-5 with TRBJ2-7; TRBD2 aligns across 10 bases. J lost 0 bases, V lost 2 bases, and 2 bases had no gene match. The CDR3 covers 15 residues. Germline V CDR1 and CDR2: SGHKS, YYEKEE (reference sequence). In DNA form, the CDR3 reads TGTGCCAGCAGCTTTAGCGGGGGGATCTCCTACGAGCAGTACTTC. Its translation is CASSFSGGISYEQYF. Full variable domain (missing parts from reference TRBV5-5 and TRBJ2-7): DAGVTQSPTHLIKTRGQQVTLRCSPISGHKSVSWYQQVLGQGPQFIFQYYEKEERGRGNFPDRFSARQFPNYSSELNVNALLLGDSALYLCASSFSGGISYEQYFGPGTRLTVT.

This chain links TRBV7-8 with TRBJ2-1; D unclear. The CDR3 length is 13 residues. Per the germline V gene, CDR1 is SGHVS and CDR2 is FQNEAQ. Trimming shortened V by 5 bases and J by 7 bases, and 12 bases separated the two germline ends. Here the CDR3 reads CASSPTRVNEQFF. DNA for the CDR3: TGTGCCAGCAGCCCTACCCGGGTGAATGAGCAGTTCTTC.

The table lists this clone with a few counts. J is TRBJ1-6 and V is TRBV6-1; D ambiguous. Germline CDR1 and CDR2: MNHNS and SASEGT. Trimming stripped 0 bases from V and 8 bases from J, with 8 bases between. This CDR3 comprises 14 residues. The CDR3 sequence: CASSEAPVDSPLHF. The CDR3 bases are TGTGCCAGCAGTGAAGCCCCGGTGGATTCACCCCTCCACTTT.

This clone was seen a handful of times. The rearrangement links TRBV10-3 to TRBJ1-3, with D uncertain. Germline V lookup: CDR1 ENHRY, CDR2 SYGVKD. Trimming cost V 8 bases and J 2 bases, with 7 bases left between them. The CDR3 is 12 residues long. The CDR3 sequence: CAIGFAGNTIYF. The CDR3 coding sequence is TGTGCCATCGGATTTGCTGGAAACACCATATATTTT.

J is TRBJ1-5 and V is TRBV6-1; D gene uncertain. CDR3 length: 14 amino acids. V was pared by 3 bases and J by 2 bases, with 8 bases between. CDR1 is MNHNS, CDR2 SASEGT, per germline. CDR3 protein: CASSEASRNQPQHF. The CDR3 DNA follows: TGTGCCAGCAGTGAGGCCAGCCGCAATCAGCCCCAGCATTTT.

The chain links TRBV19 to TRBJ2-7; 7 nucleotides align to TRBD1. J was trimmed by 3 bases and V by 6 bases; bases with no gene match: 8. The CDR3 spans 14 residues. Germline V gene data show CDR1 as LNHDA and CDR2 as SQIVND (reference sequence). In DNA, the CDR3 is TGTGCCAGTAGAGTATCCAACAGGGGCTACGAGCAGTACTTC. As protein: CASRVSNRGYEQYF.

This clone has just one count. V gene TRBV27 combines with J gene TRBJ2-1; D is unresolved. This CDR3 is 15 amino acids long. CDR1 MNHEY and CDR2 SMNVEV come from the germline V gene (reference sequence). The V gene lost 7 bases and the J gene lost 0 bases, with 13 bases spanning the gap. The CDR3 sequence: CASKRASGSYNEQFF. The CDR3 DNA is TGTGCCAGCAAGAGAGCGTCTGGCTCCTACAATGAGCAGTTCTTC.

The chain joins TRBV5-1 to TRBJ2-2; unclear D gene. The CDR3 runs 14 residues. Germline assignment: CDR1 SGHRS and CDR2 YFSETQ. With 0 bases removed from V and 1 base from J, the gap between germline ends came to 4 bases. The CDR3 sequence: CASSLAQNTGELFF. Here the CDR3 DNA reads TGCGCCAGCAGCTTGGCGCAGAACACCGGGGAGCTGTTTTTT.

Regarding this clone: One end of the junction fails to match germline, which may point to a read error. This specimen includes other DNA sequences encoding the same CDR3. The chain employs TRBV6-6 and TRBJ2-7, with TRBD1 matching over 7 bases. Looked up from germline, CDR1 is MNHNY and CDR2 is SVGAGI (reference sequence). The CDR3 totals 17 residues. CDR3 coding DNA: TGTGCCAGCAGTCCCCAGGTGCCGGGACAGCCAGTATACGAGCAGTATTTC. As protein: CASSPQVPGQPVYEQYF.

The J gene is TRBJ2-1, the V gene TRBV18; 11 nucleotides agree with TRBD2. The length of the CDR3 is 14 residues. V lost 3 bases to trimming and J lost 7 bases; unmatched junction nucleotides: 2. Germline V gene data show CDR1 as KGHSH and CDR2 as LQKENI. The CDR3 region is CASSPRTSGNEQFF. DNA of the CDR3: TGTGCCAGCTCACCCCGGACTAGCGGGAATGAGCAGTTCTTC.

This sequence joins TRBV5-1 and TRBJ2-2, with D uncertain. V gave up 0 bases and J gave up 2 bases, with 8 bases separating them. The CDR3 totals 15 residues. Per the germline V gene, CDR1 is SGHRS and CDR2 is YFSETQ. The CDR3 DNA is TGCGCCAGCAGCTTGGCCGCATCTAACACCGGGGAGCTGTTTTTT. It is translated as CASSLAASNTGELFF.

This clone was detected only once. V is TRBV5-1 and J is TRBJ2-3; 7 bases map to TRBD1. CDR3 length: 13 amino acids. From germline, CDR1 is SGHRS and CDR2 YFSETQ. With 7 bases clipped from V and 5 bases from J, the junction kept 7 bases outside the gene matches. The CDR3, as DNA: TGCGCCAGCTCGACAGGGTTCGGAGATACGCAGTATTTT. Residues: CASSTGFGDTQYF.

The chain carries TRBV7-9 and TRBJ2-7; TRBD1 might be the D (5 bases). CDR1 is SEHNR, CDR2 FQNEAQ, per germline (reference sequence). The V end was cut by 5 bases, the J end by 2 bases, with 13 bases between. The CDR3 extends over 14 amino acids. DNA for the CDR3: TGTGCCAGCAGCCCAGGGCAAGGACCCTACGAGCAGTACTTC. Translating gives CASSPGQGPYEQYF.

This chain uses TRBV7-8 with TRBJ2-2; no definite D call. Germline V CDR1 and CDR2: SGHVS, FQNEAQ. Trimming shortened V by 6 bases and J by 6 bases, and 17 bases separated the two germline ends. The CDR3 totals 15 residues. Here the CDR3 reads CASRLGRVAAGELFF. DNA for the CDR3: TGTGCCAGCAGGCTGGGAAGGGTCGCAGCCGGGGAGCTGTTTTTT.

The V gene is TRBV6-2 or TRBV6-3, the J gene TRBJ2-1; tentative D call: TRBD2 (5 bases). CDR1 and CDR2 (germline): MNHEY, SVGEGT. Between the trimmed V and J ends, which lost 5 bases and 5 bases, there was a span of 7 bases. The CDR3 has 12 amino acids. The CDR3, as DNA: TGTGCCAGCAGTAGTAGCGACAATGAGCAGTTCTTC. It specifies CASSSSDNEQFF.

This chain joins TRBV7-3 and TRBJ2-1; TRBD2 is a possible D gene (6 bases). V was cut by 2 bases and J by 3 bases, with 8 bases left in between. The CDR3 runs 14 residues. CDR1 SGHTA and CDR2 FQGTGA come from the germline V gene. CDR3 bases: TGTGCCAGCAGCTTAGCGGGGAGCTACAATGAGCAGTTCTTC. This encodes CASSLAGSYNEQFF.